This T cell receptor (beta chain) was sequenced in a study of T cell repertoires in cytomegalovirus infection. Across the whole study: TCR beta signatures that were public indicated CMV infection and matching HLA type.

Details on this clonotype: As yet, its antigen is unknown.

CDR1 LGHNA and CDR2 YSLEER come from the germline V gene. With 0 bases removed from V and 0 bases from J, the gap between germline ends came to 7 bases. CDR3 length: 15 residues. TCRdb reprocessed the reads with MiXCR, giving one entry per CDR3 protein. The sample gives approximately 1,000,000 distinct CDR3 sequences, 30% to 40% of which show up once; roughly 13% is in the top ten. This chain joins TRBV4-3 and TRBJ2-3; D gene unclear. Source: cultured CD8+ T cells from PBMCs, taken from culture after CMV antigen stimulation. The receptor was isolated from a human donor in good health (CMV status not recorded). Some clones in this sample may be carry-over from other donors' samples. The CDR3 reads CASSQDSSSTDTQYF. In DNA, the CDR3 is TGCGCCAGCAGCCAAGATAGTTCTAGCACAGATACGCAGTATTTT.